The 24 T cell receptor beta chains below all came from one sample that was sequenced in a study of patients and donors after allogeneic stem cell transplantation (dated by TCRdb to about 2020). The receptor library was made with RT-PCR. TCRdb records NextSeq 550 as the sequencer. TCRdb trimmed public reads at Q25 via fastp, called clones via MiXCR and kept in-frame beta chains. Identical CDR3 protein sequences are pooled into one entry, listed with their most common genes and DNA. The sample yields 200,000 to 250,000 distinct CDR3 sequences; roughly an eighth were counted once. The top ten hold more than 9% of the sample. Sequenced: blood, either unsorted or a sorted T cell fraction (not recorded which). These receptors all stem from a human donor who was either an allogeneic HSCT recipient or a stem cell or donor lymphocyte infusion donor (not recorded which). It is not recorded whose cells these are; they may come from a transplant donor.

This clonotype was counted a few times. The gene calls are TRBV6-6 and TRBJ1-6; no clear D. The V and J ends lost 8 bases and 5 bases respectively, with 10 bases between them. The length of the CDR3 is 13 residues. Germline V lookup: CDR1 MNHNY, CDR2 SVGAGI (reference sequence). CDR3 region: CASLRQHNSPLHF. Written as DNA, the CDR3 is TGTGCCAGCCTCCGGCAGCATAATTCACCCCTCCACTTT.

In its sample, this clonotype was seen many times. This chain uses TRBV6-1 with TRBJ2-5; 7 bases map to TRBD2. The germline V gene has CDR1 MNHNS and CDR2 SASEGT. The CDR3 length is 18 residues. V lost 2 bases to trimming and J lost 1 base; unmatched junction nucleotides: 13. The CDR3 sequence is CASSESRGGTWTQETQYF. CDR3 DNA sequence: TGTGCCAGCAGTGAAAGCCGGGGAGGGACTTGGACCCAAGAGACCCAGTACTTC.

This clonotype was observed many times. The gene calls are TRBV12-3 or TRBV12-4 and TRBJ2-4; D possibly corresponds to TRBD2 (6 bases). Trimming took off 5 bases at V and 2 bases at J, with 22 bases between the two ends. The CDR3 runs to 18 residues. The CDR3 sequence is CASSPTGRGADTKNIQYF. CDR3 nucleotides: TGTGCCAGCAGTCCCACCGGCCGCGGGGCGGATACCAAAAACATTCAGTACTTC.

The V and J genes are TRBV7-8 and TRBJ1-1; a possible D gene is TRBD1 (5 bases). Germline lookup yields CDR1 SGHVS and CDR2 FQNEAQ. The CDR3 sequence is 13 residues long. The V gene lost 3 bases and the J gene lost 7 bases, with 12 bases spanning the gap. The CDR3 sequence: CASSLPGIIEAFF. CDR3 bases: TGTGCCAGCAGCTTGCCAGGGATAATTGAAGCTTTCTTT. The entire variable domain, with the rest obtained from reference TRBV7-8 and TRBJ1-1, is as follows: GAGVSQSPRYKVAKRGQDVALRCDPISGHVSLFWYQQALGQGPEFLTYFQNEAQLDKSGLPSDRFFAERPEGSVSTLKIQRTQQEDSAVYLCASSLPGIIEAFFGQGTRLTVV.

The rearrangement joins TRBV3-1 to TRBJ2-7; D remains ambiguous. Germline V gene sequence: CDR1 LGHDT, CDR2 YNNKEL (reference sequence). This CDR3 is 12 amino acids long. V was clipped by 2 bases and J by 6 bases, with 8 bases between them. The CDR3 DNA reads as TGTGCCAGCAGCCAACCTCCCGGCGAGCAGTACTTC. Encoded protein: CASSQPPGEQYF.

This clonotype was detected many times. The CDR3 loop reads CASTPAGQLNNEQFF. As DNA, the CDR3 is TGTGCCAGCACACCGGCGGGACAGCTGAACAATGAGCAGTTCTTC. The rearrangement links TRBV2 to TRBJ2-1; D perhaps matches TRBD1 (7 bases). CDR1 SNHLY and CDR2 FYNNEI come from the germline V gene. V dropped 7 bases and J dropped 5 bases, with 18 bases sitting between them. The CDR3 length is 15 residues.

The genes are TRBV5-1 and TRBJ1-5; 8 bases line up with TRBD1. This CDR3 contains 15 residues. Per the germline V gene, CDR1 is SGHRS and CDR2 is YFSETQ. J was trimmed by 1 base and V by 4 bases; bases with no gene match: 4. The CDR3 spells CASSEGTGSNQPQHF. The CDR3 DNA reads TGCGCCAGCAGCGAGGGGACAGGCAGCAATCAGCCCCAGCATTTT.

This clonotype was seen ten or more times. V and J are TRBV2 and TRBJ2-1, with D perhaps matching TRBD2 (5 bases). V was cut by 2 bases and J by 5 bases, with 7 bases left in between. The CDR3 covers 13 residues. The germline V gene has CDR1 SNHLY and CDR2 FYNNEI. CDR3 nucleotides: TGTGCCAGCAGTGAACTGAGGGACAATGAGCAGTTCTTC. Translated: CASSELRDNEQFF.

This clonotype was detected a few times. The CDR3 DNA reads as TGTGCCAGCAGCTTTGTGTCGGGCGTCGATACGCAGTATTTT. Protein sequence: CASSFVSGVDTQYF. The chain couples TRBV7-2 to TRBJ2-3; D is uncertain. The length of the CDR3 is 14 residues. CDR1 and CDR2 from the germline V gene are SGHTA and FQGNSA. The V gene lost 3 bases and the J gene lost 6 bases, with 13 bases spanning the gap.

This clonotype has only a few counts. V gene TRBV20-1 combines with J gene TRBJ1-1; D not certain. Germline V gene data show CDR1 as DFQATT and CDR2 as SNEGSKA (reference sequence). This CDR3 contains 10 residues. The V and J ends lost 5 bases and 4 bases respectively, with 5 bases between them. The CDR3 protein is CSAVGTEAFF. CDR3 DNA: TGCAGTGCTGTAGGCACTGAAGCTTTCTTT.

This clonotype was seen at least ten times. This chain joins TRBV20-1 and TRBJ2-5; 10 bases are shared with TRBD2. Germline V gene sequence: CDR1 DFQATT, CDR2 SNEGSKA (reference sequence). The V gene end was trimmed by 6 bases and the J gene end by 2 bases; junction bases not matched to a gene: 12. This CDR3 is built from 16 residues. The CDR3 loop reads CSAQPNLAGAQETQYF. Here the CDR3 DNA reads TGCAGTGCGCAGCCAAATCTAGCGGGGGCACAAGAGACCCAGTACTTC.

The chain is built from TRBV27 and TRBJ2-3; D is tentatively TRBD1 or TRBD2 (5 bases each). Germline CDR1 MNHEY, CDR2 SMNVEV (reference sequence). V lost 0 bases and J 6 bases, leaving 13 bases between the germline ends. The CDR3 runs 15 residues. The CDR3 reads CASSLSWDGQDTQYF. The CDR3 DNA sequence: TGTGCCAGCAGTTTATCTTGGGACGGCCAGGATACGCAGTATTTT.

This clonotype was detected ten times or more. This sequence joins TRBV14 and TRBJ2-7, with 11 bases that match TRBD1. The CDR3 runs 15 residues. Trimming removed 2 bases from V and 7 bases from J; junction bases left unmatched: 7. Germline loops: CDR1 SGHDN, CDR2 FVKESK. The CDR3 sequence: CASSQLDRGRLEQYF. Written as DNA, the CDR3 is TGTGCCAGCAGCCAATTGGACAGGGGGCGCTTGGAGCAGTACTTC.

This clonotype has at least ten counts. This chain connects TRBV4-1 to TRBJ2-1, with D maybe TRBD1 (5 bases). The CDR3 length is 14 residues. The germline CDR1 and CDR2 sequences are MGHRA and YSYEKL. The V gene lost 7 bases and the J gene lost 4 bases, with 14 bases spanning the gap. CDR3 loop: CASTTVGLYNEQFF. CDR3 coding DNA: TGCGCCAGCACCACTGTGGGGCTTTACAATGAGCAGTTCTTC.

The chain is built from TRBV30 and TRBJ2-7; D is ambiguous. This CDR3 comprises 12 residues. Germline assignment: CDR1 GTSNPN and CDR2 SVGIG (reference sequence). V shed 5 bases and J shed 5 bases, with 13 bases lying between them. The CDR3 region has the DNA TGTGCCTGGTTGAACGTGGGGAACGAGCAGTACTTC. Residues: CAWLNVGNEQYF.

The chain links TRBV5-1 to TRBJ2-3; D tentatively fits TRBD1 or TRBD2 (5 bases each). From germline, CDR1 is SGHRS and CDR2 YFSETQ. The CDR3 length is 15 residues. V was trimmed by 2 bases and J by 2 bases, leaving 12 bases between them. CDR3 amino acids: CASSLEGDPTDTQYF. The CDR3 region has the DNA TGCGCCAGCAGCTTAGAAGGGGACCCCACAGATACGCAGTATTTT.

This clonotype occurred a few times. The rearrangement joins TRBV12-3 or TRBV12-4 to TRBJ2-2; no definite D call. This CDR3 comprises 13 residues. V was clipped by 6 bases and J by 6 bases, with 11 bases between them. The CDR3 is CASRRSYPGELFF. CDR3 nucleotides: TGTGCCAGCAGGCGAAGTTATCCCGGGGAGCTGTTTTTT.

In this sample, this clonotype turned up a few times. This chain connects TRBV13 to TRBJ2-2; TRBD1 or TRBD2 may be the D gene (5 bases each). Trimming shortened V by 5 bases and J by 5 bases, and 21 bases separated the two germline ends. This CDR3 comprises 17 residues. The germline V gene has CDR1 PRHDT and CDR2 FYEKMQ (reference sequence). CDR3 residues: CASSRRVGAESTGELFF. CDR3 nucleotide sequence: TGTGCCAGCAGCCGCCGGGTCGGGGCGGAATCGACCGGGGAGCTGTTTTTT.

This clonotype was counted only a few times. The CDR3 sequence is CASSRPPYGYTF. In nucleotides, the CDR3 is TGTGCCAGCAGCCGCCCTCCGTATGGCTACACCTTC. V is TRBV11-3 and J is TRBJ1-2; no clear D. CDR3 size: 12 residues. Looked up from germline, CDR1 is SGHNT and CDR2 is YENEEA. V shed 5 bases and J shed 5 bases, with 9 bases lying between them.

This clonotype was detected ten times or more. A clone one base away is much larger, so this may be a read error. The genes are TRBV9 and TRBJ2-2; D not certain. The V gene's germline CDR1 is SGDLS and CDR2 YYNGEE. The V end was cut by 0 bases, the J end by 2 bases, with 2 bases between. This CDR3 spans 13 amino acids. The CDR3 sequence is CASSVGNTGELFF. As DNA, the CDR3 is TGTGCCAGCAGCGTAGGAAACACCGGGGAGCTGTTTTTT.

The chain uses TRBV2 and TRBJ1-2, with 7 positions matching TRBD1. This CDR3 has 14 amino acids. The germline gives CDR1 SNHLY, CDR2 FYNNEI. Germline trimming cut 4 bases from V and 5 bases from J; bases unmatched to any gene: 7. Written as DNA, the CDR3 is TGTGCCAGCAGTGGGACAGGAATAGGGTATGGCTACACCTTC. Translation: CASSGTGIGYGYTF.

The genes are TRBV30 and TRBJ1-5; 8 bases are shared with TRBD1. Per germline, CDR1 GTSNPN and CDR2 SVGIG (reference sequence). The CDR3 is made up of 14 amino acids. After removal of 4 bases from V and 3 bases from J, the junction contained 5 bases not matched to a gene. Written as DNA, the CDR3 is TGTGCCTGGAACGGACAGGGAATCAATCAGCCCCAGCATTTT. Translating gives CAWNGQGINQPQHF.

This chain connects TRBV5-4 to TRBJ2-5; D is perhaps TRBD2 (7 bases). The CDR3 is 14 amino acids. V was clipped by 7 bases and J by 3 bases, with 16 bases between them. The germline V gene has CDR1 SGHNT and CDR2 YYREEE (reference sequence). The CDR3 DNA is TGTGCCAGCGGCCCCGGGGGGCGCGAAGAGACCCAGTACTTC. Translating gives CASGPGGREETQYF. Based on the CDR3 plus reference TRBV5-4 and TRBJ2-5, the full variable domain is ETGVTQSPTHLIKTRGQQVTLRCSSQSGHNTVSWYQQALGQGPQFIFQYYREEENGRGNFPPRFSGLQFPNYSSELNVNALELDDSALYLCASGPGGREETQYFGPGTRLLVL.

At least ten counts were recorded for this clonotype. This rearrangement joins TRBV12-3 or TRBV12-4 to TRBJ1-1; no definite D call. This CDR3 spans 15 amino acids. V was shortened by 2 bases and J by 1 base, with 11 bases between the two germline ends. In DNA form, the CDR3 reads TGTGCCAGCAGTTTACGGGCCCGGGAGAACACTGAAGCTTTCTTT. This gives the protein CASSLRARENTEAFF.